Each of the 13 T cell receptor beta chains below was sequenced from the same sample in a study of spatial heterogeneity in lung cancer. These receptors have no identified antigens. TCRdb itself ran the 5' RACE reads through MiXCR, one entry per CDR3 protein. The sample yields almost 7,500 distinct CDR3 sequences, 11% to 15% seen once. Time point in this sample: sample taken at primary tumor resection. Overall study findings and caveats: In tumors, expanded intratumoral alpha and beta TCR counts tracked mutation counts.

The specimen was lung tumor tissue, collected at surgery. Source of these receptors: a female donor with early-stage non-small cell lung cancer.

This clonotype is medium-sized in the sample. V is TRBV20-1 and J is TRBJ1-5, with D unresolved. CDR1 and CDR2 from the germline V gene are DFQATT and SNEGSKA (reference sequence). V shed 5 bases and J shed 2 bases, with 19 bases lying between them. The CDR3 has 16 amino acids. CDR3 sequence: CSAARPGFVGNQPQHF. Here the CDR3 DNA reads TGCAGTGCTGCCCGCCCGGGATTTGTGGGCAATCAGCCCCAGCATTTT.

The chain links TRBV5-1 to TRBJ2-3; 8 nucleotides agree with TRBD1. V lost 0 bases and J lost 2; bases outside the gene matches: 5. The CDR3 is 16 amino acids. In germline, CDR1 is SGHRS, CDR2 YFSETQ. In DNA, the CDR3 is TGCGCCAGCAGCTTGGCAGGGGACAGGTTCACAGATACGCAGTATTTT. This gives the protein CASSLAGDRFTDTQYF. Full variable domain (remainder filled in from reference TRBV5-1 and TRBJ2-3): KAGVTQTPRYLIKTRGQQVTLSCSPISGHRSVSWYQQTPGQGLQFLFEYFSETQRNKGNFPGRFSGRQFSNSRSEMNVSTLELGDSALYLCASSLAGDRFTDTQYFGPGTRLTVL.

By sample share, this clonotype is medium-sized. The chain employs TRBV28 and TRBJ1-5; TRBD1 aligns across 9 bases. The CDR3 is made up of 16 amino acids. In germline, CDR1 is MDHEN, CDR2 SYDVKM. V was pared by 5 bases and J by 7 bases, with 12 bases of the junction left unmatched. CDR3 coding DNA: TGTGCCAGCAGTCGACGAACAGGGGGCTATCGGCAGCCCCAGCATTTT. Amino acids: CASSRRTGGYRQPQHF.

This clonotype rates as medium-sized (0.01 to 0.1%). The rearrangement joins TRBV27 to TRBJ1-2, with D possibly TRBD1 on 5 matching bases. V was trimmed by 6 bases and J by 2 bases, leaving 13 bases between them. This CDR3 has 14 residues. Germline V gene data show CDR1 as MNHEY and CDR2 as SMNVEV (reference sequence). The CDR3 nucleotides read TGTGCCAGCAGAAGACAGTTGGGAAACTATGGCTACACCTTC. It yields the protein CASRRQLGNYGYTF.

The table lists this clonotype with many counts. A much larger clone lies a single base off, so this may be a read error. The chain joins TRBV12-3 or TRBV12-4 to TRBJ2-5; 10 bases match TRBD2. This CDR3 has 15 residues. J was trimmed by 3 bases and V by 7 bases; bases with no gene match: 8. CDR3 sequence reads: CASTQAGGHKETQYF. The CDR3 DNA follows: TGTGCCAGCACCCAAGCGGGGGGGCACAAAGAGACCCAGTACTTC.

This clonotype was counted at least ten times. The J gene is TRBJ1-2, the V gene TRBV13; D unclear. The germline CDR1 and CDR2 sequences are PRHDT and FYEKMQ (reference sequence). The CDR3 runs 15 residues. V was clipped by 1 base and J by 5 bases, with 14 bases between them. CDR3 DNA: TGTGCCAGCAGCTTAGCAGTTCGTCCTTTTTATGGCTACACCTTC. It codes for CASSLAVRPFYGYTF.

This clonotype was observed at least ten times. This rearrangement joins TRBV15 to TRBJ2-5, with 9 nucleotides matching TRBD1. This CDR3 contains 16 residues. Germline V gene sequence: CDR1 LNHNV, CDR2 YYDKDF (reference sequence). V was pared by 1 base and J by 3 bases, with 6 bases of the junction left unmatched. The CDR3 nucleotides are TGTGCCACCAGCAGAGGTGCGGGACAGGGTAAAGAGACCCAGTACTTC. This sequence encodes CATSRGAGQGKETQYF.

This rearrangement joins TRBV3-1 to TRBJ2-2; 7 bases match TRBD1. With V trimmed by 3 bases and J by 3 bases, 4 bases remained unmatched. CDR3 length equals 15 residues. Per the germline V gene, CDR1 is LGHDT and CDR2 is YNNKEL (reference sequence). CDR3 residues: CASSHSDRDTGELFF. For the CDR3, the DNA is TGTGCCAGCAGCCACTCAGACAGGGACACCGGGGAGCTGTTTTTT.

Ten or more counts support this clonotype. V and J are TRBV3-1 and TRBJ1-6; D may be TRBD1 (6 bases). Trimming took off 6 bases at V and 0 bases at J, with 12 bases between the two ends. The CDR3 runs to 16 residues. From germline, CDR1 is LGHDT and CDR2 YNNKEL (reference sequence). This chain's CDR3 is CASRGGASSYNSPLHF. The CDR3, as DNA: TGTGCCAGCAGGGGGGGGGCGAGCTCCTATAATTCACCCCTCCACTTT.

This clonotype rates as medium-sized. The rearrangement joins TRBV11-2 to TRBJ2-1; 7 bases agree with TRBD2. CDR1 is SGHAT and CDR2 is FQNNGV in the germline V gene. Trimming removed 2 bases from V and 3 bases from J; junction bases left unmatched: 19. The CDR3 length is 20 residues. DNA for the CDR3: TGTGCCAGCAGCTTATCGATGATCATCTGGCGGGGGACCAACTACAATGAGCAGTTCTTC. Encoded protein: CASSLSMIIWRGTNYNEQFF.

In its sample, this clonotype ranks as medium-sized. The V gene is TRBV23-1, the J gene TRBJ1-1, with D uncertain. TRBV23-1 is treated as an ORF (open reading frame) with a function not yet certain. Trimming removed 0 bases at V and 6 bases at J, with 5 bases between. There are 12 residues in the CDR3. The chain's CDR3 is CASSQSPAEAFF. The CDR3 region has the DNA TGCGCCAGCAGTCAATCGCCCGCTGAAGCTTTCTTT.

This clonotype was observed at least ten times. The chain joins TRBV7-8 to TRBJ2-7; a possible D gene is TRBD1 (6 bases). Trimming removed 5 bases from V and 3 bases from J, with 11 bases in between. The CDR3 consists of 13 residues. The germline gives CDR1 SGHVS, CDR2 FQNEAQ. Here the CDR3 reads CASSPIRGYEQYF. The CDR3 nucleotides read TGTGCCAGCAGCCCTATCAGGGGCTACGAGCAGTACTTC.

The CDR3 nucleotides are TGTGCCAGCAGCTCAACAGGGGTCCCTAATGAAAAACTGTTTTTT. Its protein is CASSSTGVPNEKLFF. The rearrangement uses TRBV7-9 and TRBJ1-4; 7 bases align to TRBD1. The V gene's germline CDR1 is SEHNR and CDR2 FQNEAQ (reference sequence). CDR3 size: 15 residues. Trimming took 4 bases from V and 3 from J; bases not matched to a gene: 5.